The 18 T cell receptor beta chains given below trace back to one sample, sequenced in a study of blood T cells in healthy people across ages. Combining a sample-barcoded 5' primer with a J-beta primer mix, a second PCR ran for 7 to 11 cycles. TCRdb re-derived calls from the 5' RACE reads in MiXCR, one entry per CDR3 protein. Of roughly 1.7 million distinct CDR3 sequences listed, around 36% are singletons. The sequencing input was blood. The receptors stem from a woman in her twenties or thirties in good health.

A few counts support this clonotype. The chain combines TRBV7-2 with TRBJ1-2; TRBD1 matches 9 bases. The germline V gene encodes CDR1 SGHTA and CDR2 FQGNSA. The trim removed 5 bases at V and 4 bases at J, leaving 8 bases unmatched. This CDR3 region has 15 residues. CDR3 nucleotide sequence: TGTGCCAGCAGCGCCCACAGGGGGCTCTTCTATGGCTACACCTTC. Protein: CASSAHRGLFYGYTF.

This chain joins TRBV15 and TRBJ2-7, with 8 bases aligning to TRBD1. The CDR3 contains 13 residues. Germline CDR1 reads LNHNV; CDR2 reads YYDKDF (reference sequence). The V segment lost 6 bases and the J segment 5 bases; nucleotides outside the gene matches: 6. The CDR3: CATREQGEDEQYF. CDR3 nucleotides: TGTGCCACCAGAGAACAGGGGGAAGACGAGCAGTACTTC.

The J gene is TRBJ2-5, the V gene TRBV13, with D unclear. Trimming pared 0 bases from V and 5 bases from J, leaving 7 bases between. CDR3 length: 13 residues. The germline V gene has CDR1 PRHDT and CDR2 FYEKMQ (reference sequence). The CDR3, as DNA: TGTGCCAGCAGCTTAGGTTACACGGAGACCCAGTACTTC. Translated: CASSLGYTETQYF.

This clonotype was detected once. The CDR3 is CASRAGTSGVDEQYF. CDR3 sequence (DNA): TGTGCCAGCAGGGCTGGAACTAGCGGGGTCGACGAGCAGTACTTC. The rearrangement uses TRBV12-3 or TRBV12-4 and TRBJ2-5, with TRBD2 matching over 10 bases. Matching the DNA end better, TRBJ2-7 makes the J call doubtful. The CDR3 has 15 amino acids.

V and J are TRBV5-6 and TRBJ1-1, with 10 positions matching TRBD1. CDR1 and CDR2 (germline): SGHDT, YYEEEE. V was pared by 5 bases and J by 11 bases, with 9 bases of the junction left unmatched. The CDR3 runs 13 residues. The CDR3 DNA sequence: TGTGCCAGCAGTCCCGGGACAGGGGTTAACGCTTTCTTT. Translated, it gives CASSPGTGVNAFF.

This clonotype occurred a few times. The rearrangement links TRBV4-1 to TRBJ2-1; 10 nucleotides match TRBD2. Germline assignment: CDR1 MGHRA and CDR2 YSYEKL. The V and J ends lost 5 bases and 5 bases, in that order; junction bases with no gene match: 6. CDR3 size: 15 residues. The CDR3 nucleotides are TGCGCCAGCAGCAATCTAGCGGGGGTGAACAATGAGCAGTTCTTC. Amino acids: CASSNLAGVNNEQFF.

In its sample, this clonotype was seen many times. The rearrangement joins TRBV29-1 to TRBJ2-7; D is perhaps TRBD2 (6 bases). This CDR3 comprises 12 residues. Looked up from germline, CDR1 is SQVTM and CDR2 is ANQGSEA. V dropped 4 bases and J dropped 5 bases, with 12 bases sitting between them. The chain's CDR3 is CSVGGRIDEQYF. For the CDR3, the DNA is TGCAGCGTTGGGGGGAGGATCGACGAGCAGTACTTC.

In regard to this clonotype: A read error may produce the germline difference seen at one junction end. The chain recombines TRBV7-9 with TRBJ2-1; no reliable D call. The CDR3 spans 16 residues. Germline V gene sequence: CDR1 SEHNR, CDR2 FQNEAQ (reference sequence). The CDR3 DNA sequence: TGTGCCGGCAGCCCCGGGCATCTGGGGTCCTACAATAAGCAGTTCTTC. Encoded protein: CAGSPGHLGSYNKQFF.

This chain connects TRBV30 to TRBJ1-2, with TRBD1 as a possible D gene (5 bases). This CDR3 contains 13 residues. Germline values: CDR1 GTSNPN, CDR2 SVGIG (reference sequence). The germline V and J ends were trimmed by 8 bases and 2 bases, with 15 bases remaining between them. CDR3 amino acids: CAGPGTANYGYTF. CDR3 DNA sequence: TGTGCCGGTCCCGGGACGGCAAACTATGGCTACACCTTC.

This clonotype was found a few times. This rearrangement joins TRBV29-1 to TRBJ1-2; D unresolved. The V end lost 3 bases, the J end lost 4 bases, and 9 bases lay between the germline ends. The CDR3 has 12 residues. Per the germline V gene, CDR1 is SQVTM and CDR2 is ANQGSEA. CDR3 residues: CSVDSEIYGYTF. The DNA of the CDR3 is TGCAGCGTTGATAGTGAGATCTATGGCTACACCTTC.

This clonotype showed up just a few times. The chain carries TRBV6-2 or TRBV6-3 and TRBJ2-1, with 14 positions matching TRBD2. In germline, CDR1 is MNHEY, CDR2 SVGEGT. This CDR3 is built from 17 residues. V lost 6 bases, J lost 9 bases, and 13 bases stayed unmatched. The CDR3 sequence: CASRSLSGLAGDGEQFF. DNA for the CDR3: TGTGCCAGCAGGTCCCTTTCGGGACTAGCGGGGGACGGTGAGCAGTTCTTC.

The chain recombines TRBV5-1 with TRBJ2-7; TRBD2 agrees at 12 bases. The germline V gene encodes CDR1 SGHRS and CDR2 YFSETQ. V dropped 4 bases and J dropped 2; count of bases not matched to a gene: 4. The CDR3 is 15 amino acids. CDR3 loop: CASSRTSGTAYEQYF. DNA for the CDR3: TGCGCCAGCAGCCGGACTAGCGGGACTGCCTACGAGCAGTACTTC.

The V and J genes are TRBV28 and TRBJ1-1, with 9 bases identical to TRBD1. The CDR3 is 14 amino acids. V dropped 6 bases and J dropped 7; count of bases not matched to a gene: 9. Germline V gene data show CDR1 as MDHEN and CDR2 as SYDVKM. This CDR3 reads CASSRDRAVGEAFF. Written as DNA, the CDR3 is TGTGCCAGCAGCCGGGACAGGGCTGTGGGTGAAGCTTTCTTT.

This clonotype was seen only a few times. The rearrangement uses TRBV6-4 and TRBJ2-1; 10 bases match TRBD2. The CDR3 runs to 15 residues. V dropped 8 bases and J dropped 5; count of bases not matched to a gene: 9. Germline loops: CDR1 MRHNA, CDR2 SNTAGT. The CDR3 region has the DNA TGTGCCAGCCCAGGATCAGCGGGGGGGAACAATGAGCAGTTCTTC. Its protein is CASPGSAGGNNEQFF.

This clonotype came up a few times. The J gene is TRBJ1-2, the V gene TRBV9; 7 positions match TRBD1. The CDR3 totals 15 residues. Germline CDR1 is SGDLS and CDR2 is YYNGEE. J lost 2 bases, V lost 0 bases, and 4 bases had no gene match. The CDR3 spells CASSVGQGPNYGYTF. CDR3 sequence (DNA): TGTGCCAGCAGCGTAGGACAGGGTCCCAACTATGGCTACACCTTC.

This chain connects TRBV12-3 or TRBV12-4 to TRBJ1-2; D is possibly TRBD1 (6 bases). The CDR3 length is 19 residues. V was cut by 5 bases and J by 6 bases, with 31 bases left in between. The CDR3 sequence: CASSPRGGTLFSPVDGYTF. The CDR3 coding sequence is TGTGCCAGCAGTCCCCGAGGGGGGACCCTCTTCTCCCCGGTGGATGGCTACACCTTC.

The chain joins TRBV6-6 to TRBJ1-5, with TRBD1 as a possible D gene (5 bases). The V and J ends lost 0 bases and 0 bases respectively, with 9 bases between them. In germline, CDR1 is MNHNY, CDR2 SVGAGI (reference sequence). There are 16 residues in the CDR3. CDR3 coding DNA: TGTGCCAGCAGTTACTCGGCAGGGTATAGCAATCAGCCCCAGCATTTT. This translates into CASSYSAGYSNQPQHF.

This clonotype was seen more than once but under ten times. A single base separates this from a much larger clone, so it may be a read error. The chain joins TRBV20-1 to TRBJ2-1; 9 bases map to TRBD1. The CDR3 runs to 13 residues. Germline trimming cut 5 bases from V and 6 bases from J; bases unmatched to any gene: 5. Per the germline V gene, CDR1 is DFQATT and CDR2 is SNEGSKA (reference sequence). Here the CDR3 DNA reads TGCAGTGCTCGCGGACAGGGGACCAATGAGCAGTTCTTC. Its protein product is CSARGQGTNEQFF.